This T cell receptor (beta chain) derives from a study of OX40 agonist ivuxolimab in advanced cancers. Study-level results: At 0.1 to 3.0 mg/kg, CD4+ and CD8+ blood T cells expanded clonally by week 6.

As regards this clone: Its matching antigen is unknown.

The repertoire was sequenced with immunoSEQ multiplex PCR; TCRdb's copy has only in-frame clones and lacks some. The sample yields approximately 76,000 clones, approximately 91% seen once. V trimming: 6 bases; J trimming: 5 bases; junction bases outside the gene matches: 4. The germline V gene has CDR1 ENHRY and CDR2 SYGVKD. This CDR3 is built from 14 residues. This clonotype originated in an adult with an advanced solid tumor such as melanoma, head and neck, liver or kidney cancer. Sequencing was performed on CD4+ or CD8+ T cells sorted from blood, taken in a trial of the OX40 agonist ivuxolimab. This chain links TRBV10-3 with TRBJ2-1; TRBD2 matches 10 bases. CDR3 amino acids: CAISLGLADNEQFF. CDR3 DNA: TGTGCCATCAGCCTTGGACTAGCGGACAATGAGCAGTTCTTC.